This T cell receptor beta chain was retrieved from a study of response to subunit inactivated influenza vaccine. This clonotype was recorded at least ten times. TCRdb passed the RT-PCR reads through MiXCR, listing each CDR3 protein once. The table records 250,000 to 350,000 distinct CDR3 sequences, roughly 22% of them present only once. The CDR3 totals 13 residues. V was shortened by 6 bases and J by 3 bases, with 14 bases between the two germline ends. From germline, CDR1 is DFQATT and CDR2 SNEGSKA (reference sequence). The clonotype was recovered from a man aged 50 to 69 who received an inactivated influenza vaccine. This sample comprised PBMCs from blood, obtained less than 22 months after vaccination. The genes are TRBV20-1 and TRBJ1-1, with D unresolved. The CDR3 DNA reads TGCAGTGCCCCCCGGAGGTCCGACACTGAAGCTTTCTTT. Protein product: CSAPRRSDTEAFF.